This T cell receptor (beta chain) was obtained from a study of blood T cells in healthy people across ages. Trimming removed 3 bases at V and 1 base at J, with 7 bases between. The CDR3 is 13 residues long. Peripheral blood from each donor was collected in a volume of 9.5 to 10 milliliters. This clonotype has ten or more counts. Alongside a J-beta primer mix, a sample-barcoded 5' primer served in a second PCR lasting roughly 7 to 11 cycles. Each cDNA molecule carried a tag from a template-switch adaptor that contained 12 random nucleotides. A minimum of 3 million CDR3-containing paired-end reads was obtained for each sample. TCRdb reanalysed the 5' RACE reads using MiXCR and keeps one entry per CDR3 protein. The sample holds approximately 1.5 million distinct CDR3 sequences, about 35% seen once.

V usage is TRBV6-7 and J usage is TRBJ2-7; no reliable D call. TRBV6-7 is designated an ORF whose function remains uncertain. The sample consisted of blood. The TCR comes from a woman aged 25-40 years in good health. The chain's CDR3 is CASSYQDSYEQYF. The CDR3 DNA sequence: TGTGCCAGCAGTTATCAGGATTCCTACGAGCAGTACTTC.